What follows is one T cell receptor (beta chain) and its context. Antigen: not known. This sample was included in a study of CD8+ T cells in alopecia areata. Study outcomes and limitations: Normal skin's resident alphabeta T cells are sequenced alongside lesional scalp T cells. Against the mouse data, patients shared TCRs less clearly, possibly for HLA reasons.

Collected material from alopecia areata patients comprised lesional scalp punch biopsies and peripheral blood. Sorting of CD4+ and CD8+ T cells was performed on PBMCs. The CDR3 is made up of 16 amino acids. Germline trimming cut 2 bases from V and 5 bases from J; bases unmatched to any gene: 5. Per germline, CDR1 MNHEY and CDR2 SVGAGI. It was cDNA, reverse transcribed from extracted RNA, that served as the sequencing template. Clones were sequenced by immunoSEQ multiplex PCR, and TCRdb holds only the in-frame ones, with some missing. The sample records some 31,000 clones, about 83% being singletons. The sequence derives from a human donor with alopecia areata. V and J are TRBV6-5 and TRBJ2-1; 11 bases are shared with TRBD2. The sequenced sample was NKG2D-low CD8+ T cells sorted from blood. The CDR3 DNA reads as TGTGCCAGCAGTTACCCGACTAGCGGGGCACACAATGAGCAGTTCTTC. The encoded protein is CASSYPTSGAHNEQFF.